What follows are 8 T cell receptor beta chains derived from one specimen sequenced in a study of CD4+ T cells in melanoma. TCRdb's table, derived via immunoSEQ multiplex PCR, lists solely in-frame clones and lacks some. The sample contains about 140,000 clones, over 90% of which appear only once. Receptors were obtained from a human donor with melanoma.

Turning to this clone: The junction shows a germline mismatch at one end, possibly a read error. The rearrangement links TRBV30 to TRBJ1-6, with D uncertain. The CDR3 covers 14 residues. Germline V gene data show CDR1 as GTSNPN and CDR2 as SVGIG (reference sequence). The CDR3 nucleotides are TGTGCCTCCATGACTGTATCGGGAAATTCACCCTTCCACTTT. Its translation: CASMTVSGNSPFHF.

V usage is TRBV11-2 and J usage is TRBJ1-4, with D unclear. This CDR3 contains 14 residues. Deletions cut 4 bases from V and 5 bases from J, with 11 bases between. Per the germline V gene, CDR1 is SGHAT and CDR2 is FQNNGV. CDR3: CASSSLGKNEKLFF. The CDR3 coding sequence is TGTGCCAGCAGCTCCCTCGGGAAGAATGAAAAACTGTTTTTT.

The chain links TRBV6-1 to TRBJ2-3; D is unclear. V lost 7 bases to trimming and J lost 2 bases, with 10 bases between them. The CDR3 has 13 amino acids. Germline V lookup: CDR1 MNHNS, CDR2 SASEGT. The CDR3 DNA follows: TGTGCCAGCACCGGCCTGTACACAGATACGCAGTATTTT. It encodes CASTGLYTDTQYF.

The chain links TRBV6-5 to TRBJ2-1; TRBD2 might be the D (5 bases). CDR3 length equals 15 residues. Germline CDR1 and CDR2: MNHEY and SVGAGI. Trimming left V 0 bases short and J 2 bases short, with 8 bases between. Here the CDR3 reads CASSYSGVTYNEQFF. The CDR3 coding sequence is TGTGCCAGCAGTTACTCCGGGGTAACCTACAATGAGCAGTTCTTC.

The chain has TRBV6-5 and TRBJ2-7; 8 bases line up with TRBD1. Germline V gene lookup returns CDR1 MNHEY and CDR2 SVGAGI. CDR3 length: 15 amino acids. V lost 0 bases to trimming and J lost 2 bases; unmatched junction nucleotides: 3. The CDR3 is CASSYSGQGTYEQYF. The CDR3 bases are TGTGCCAGCAGTTACTCTGGACAGGGCACCTACGAGCAGTACTTC.

The chain couples TRBV27 to TRBJ2-7, with D possibly TRBD1 on 5 matching bases. The germline V gene has CDR1 MNHEY and CDR2 SMNVEV (reference sequence). This CDR3 is built from 19 residues. V lost 5 bases to trimming and J lost 1 base, with 27 bases between them. The CDR3 nucleotides are TGTGCCAGCAGTCGCTTGCCGCCTCCAGGGTATGTGGGATCCTACGAGCAGTACTTC. Translated, it gives CASSRLPPPGYVGSYEQYF.

CDR3 residues: CSVDRNSGGGIPQETQYF. CDR3 sequence (DNA): TGCAGCGTTGATAGAAATTCGGGAGGGGGGATACCCCAAGAGACCCAGTACTTC. V gene TRBV29-1 combines with J gene TRBJ2-5; 8 nucleotides match TRBD2. After removal of 3 bases from V and 1 base from J, the junction contained 16 bases not matched to a gene. Germline V CDR1 and CDR2: SQVTM, ANQGSEA. This CDR3 spans 18 amino acids.

The chain has TRBV5-1 and TRBJ2-2; possibly TRBD1 for D (6 bases). V lost 2 bases to trimming and J lost 1 base, with 12 bases between them. CDR3 size: 16 residues. The germline gives CDR1 SGHRS, CDR2 YFSETQ. DNA of the CDR3: TGCGCCAGCAGCTTAGAGGTACAGGGGAACACCGGGGAGCTGTTTTTT. Translated, it gives CASSLEVQGNTGELFF.